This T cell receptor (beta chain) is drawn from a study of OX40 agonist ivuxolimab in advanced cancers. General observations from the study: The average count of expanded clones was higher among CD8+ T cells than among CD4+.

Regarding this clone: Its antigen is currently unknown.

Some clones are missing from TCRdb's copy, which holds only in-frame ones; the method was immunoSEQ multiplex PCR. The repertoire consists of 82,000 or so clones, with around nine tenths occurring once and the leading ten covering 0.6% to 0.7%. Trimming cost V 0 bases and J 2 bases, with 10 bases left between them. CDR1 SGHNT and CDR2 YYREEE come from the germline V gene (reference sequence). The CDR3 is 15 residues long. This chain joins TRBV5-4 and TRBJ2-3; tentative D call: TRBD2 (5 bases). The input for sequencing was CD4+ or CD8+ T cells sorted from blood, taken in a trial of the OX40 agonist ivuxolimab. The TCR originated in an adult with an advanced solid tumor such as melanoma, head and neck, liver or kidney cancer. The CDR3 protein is CASSLGGSVTDTQYF. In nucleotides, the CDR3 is TGTGCCAGCAGCTTGGGAGGGTCTGTCACAGATACGCAGTATTTT. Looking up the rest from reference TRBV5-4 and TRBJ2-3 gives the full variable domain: ETGVTQSPTHLIKTRGQQVTLRCSSQSGHNTVSWYQQALGQGPQFIFQYYREEENGRGNFPPRFSGLQFPNYSSELNVNALELDDSALYLCASSLGGSVTDTQYFGPGTRLTVL.